These 24 T cell receptor beta chains were all obtained from the same sample, sequenced in a study of T-cell memory formation after mild COVID-19. MiXCR, run by TCRdb on the 5' RACE reads, gives a single entry per CDR3 protein. Of some 600,000 distinct CDR3 sequences in the sample, roughly 17% were seen once. The sequencing input was PBMCs or a T cell subset sorted from them (not recorded which). These receptors were obtained from an adult woman who had mild COVID-19 (a few samples of this study predate the infection). Cell type and time point are not known.

In its sample, this clonotype was seen a few times. The chain combines TRBV3-1 with TRBJ1-1; D is perhaps TRBD1 (6 bases). CDR1 and CDR2 (germline): LGHDT, YNNKEL (reference sequence). This CDR3 is built from 13 residues. V was shortened by 5 bases and J by 4 bases, with 11 bases between the two germline ends. The CDR3 DNA sequence: TGTGCCAGCAGCGTTACAGGGCGCACTGAAGCTTTCTTT. Translating gives CASSVTGRTEAFF. The full variable domain, in which reference TRBV3-1 and TRBJ1-1 provide the parts outside the CDR3, is DTAVSQTPKYLVTQMGNDKSIKCEQNLGHDTMYWYKQDSKKFLKIMFSYNNKELIINETVPNRFSPKSPDKAHLNLHINSLELGDSAVYFCASSVTGRTEAFFGQGTRLTVV.

This clonotype came up a few times. V and J are TRBV6-1 and TRBJ1-2; TRBD1 is a possible D gene (6 bases). The CDR3 consists of 14 residues. The V gene's germline CDR1 is MNHNS and CDR2 SASEGT. Trimming cost V 8 bases and J 6 bases, with 19 bases left between them. The CDR3 sequence is CASSPRGGSDGYTF. CDR3 sequence (DNA): TGTGCCAGCTCCCCACGGGGGGGCTCGGATGGCTACACCTTC.

This rearrangement joins TRBV12-3 or TRBV12-4 to TRBJ1-5, with a weak D call TRBD1 (5 bases). The germline V and J ends were trimmed by 1 base and 8 bases, with 15 bases remaining between them. The CDR3 is 15 amino acids. This chain's CDR3 is CASSLGGRGGKPQHF. CDR3 nucleotide sequence: TGTGCCAGCAGTTTAGGGGGCCGGGGTGGAAAGCCCCAGCATTTT.

The CDR3 DNA reads as TGCAGCGCTCTCGAACTACTAGCGGAGGGGAGGACCCAGTACTTC. Protein: CSALELLAEGRTQYF. V gene TRBV29-1 combines with J gene TRBJ2-5, with TRBD2 identical over 8 bases. The CDR3 contains 15 residues. J gave up 7 bases and V 7 bases, and 17 bases lay outside the gene matches. The germline V gene has CDR1 SQVTM and CDR2 ANQGSEA. Supplemented by reference TRBV29-1 and TRBJ2-5, the full variable domain reads SAVISQKPSRDICQRGTSLTIQCQVDSQVTMMFWYRQQPGQSLTLIATANQGSEATYESGFVIDKFPISRPNLTFSTLTVSNMSPEDSSIYLCSALELLAEGRTQYFGPGTRLLVL.

V and J are TRBV5-1 and TRBJ1-6; 11 bases map to TRBD1. Germline-derived CDR1 and CDR2 are SGHRS and YFSETQ. The junction had 5 bases not matched to a gene; V was cut back by 0 bases and J by 9 bases. CDR3 length: 16 amino acids. CDR3 loop: CASSLEGQGAFSPLHF. The CDR3 DNA reads as TGCGCCAGCAGCTTGGAAGGACAGGGGGCTTTTTCACCCCTCCACTTT.

There are a few counts of this clonotype. V gene TRBV11-2 combines with J gene TRBJ2-7; D uncertain. The V gene lost 5 bases and the J gene lost 4 bases, with 15 bases spanning the gap. CDR3 length equals 14 residues. CDR1 SGHAT and CDR2 FQNNGV come from the germline V gene. The CDR3 here is CASSPFGRQYEQYF. DNA for the CDR3: TGTGCCAGCAGCCCCTTTGGGCGTCAGTACGAGCAGTACTTC.

This sequence joins TRBV12-3 or TRBV12-4 and TRBJ1-5; D possibly corresponds to TRBD1 (5 bases). Between the trimmed V and J ends, which lost 5 bases and 6 bases, there was a span of 14 bases. CDR3 length: 14 residues. The DNA for the CDR3 is TGTGCCAGCAGTCTCGGGACTACGGCTCAGCCCCAGCATTTT. It is translated as CASSLGTTAQPQHF.

CDR3 residues: CASRPNLAGAYNEQFF. CDR3 nucleotides: TGTGCCAGCAGACCCAACTTAGCGGGAGCCTACAATGAGCAGTTCTTC. The chain couples TRBV12-3 or TRBV12-4 to TRBJ2-1; 9 positions agree with TRBD2. After removal of 6 bases from V and 2 bases from J, the junction contained 8 bases not matched to a gene. There are 16 residues in the CDR3.

This clonotype has only a few counts. The V gene is TRBV12-3 or TRBV12-4, the J gene TRBJ1-5; 9 bases agree with TRBD1. Trimming at V came to 6 bases and at J to 6 bases, leaving 6 bases not matched to a gene. The CDR3 has 14 residues. As DNA, the CDR3 is TGTGCCAGCAGGGGGACAGGGTATTTTCAGCCCCAGCATTTT. Translating it yields CASRGTGYFQPQHF.

The chain is built from TRBV3-1 and TRBJ2-7; TRBD2 matches at 10 bases. The V gene's germline CDR1 is LGHDT and CDR2 YNNKEL (reference sequence). The length of the CDR3 is 15 residues. The V segment lost 5 bases and the J segment 4 bases; nucleotides outside the gene matches: 8. CDR3 loop: CASSYGLADYYEQYF. The CDR3 DNA reads TGTGCCAGCAGCTACGGACTAGCGGATTATTACGAGCAGTACTTC.

The J gene is TRBJ2-1, the V gene TRBV19; D gene uncertain. The V and J ends lost 3 bases and 5 bases respectively, with 14 bases between them. This CDR3 is built from 15 residues. Germline CDR1 is LNHDA and CDR2 is SQIVND (reference sequence). The DNA for the CDR3 is TGTGCCAGTAGTATCTGGGCTTCTAGGGACAATGAGCAGTTCTTC. It specifies CASSIWASRDNEQFF. Using reference TRBV19 and TRBJ2-1 for the parts outside the CDR3, the full variable domain is DGGITQSPKYLFRKEGQNVTLSCEQNLNHDAMYWYRQDPGQGLRLIYYSQIVNDFQKGDIAEGYSVSREKKESFPLTVTSAQKNPTAFYLCASSIWASRDNEQFFGPGTRLTVL.

The rearrangement uses TRBV27 and TRBJ2-7; 7 nucleotides align to TRBD2. CDR1 and CDR2 from the germline V gene are MNHEY and SMNVEV (reference sequence). CDR3 length: 14 residues. The J segment lost 6 bases and the V segment lost 2 bases, leaving 7 bases of the junction unmatched. The CDR3 reads CASSLGGRSGEQYF. CDR3 sequence (DNA): TGTGCCAGCAGTTTAGGCGGGAGAAGTGGCGAGCAGTACTTC.

The chain combines TRBV20-1 with TRBJ1-2, with D perhaps TRBD1 (6 bases). The CDR3 consists of 13 residues. With 7 bases removed from V and 4 bases from J, the gap between germline ends came to 16 bases. CDR1 is DFQATT, CDR2 SNEGSKA, per germline (reference sequence). CDR3 sequence (DNA): TGCAGTGGCTCGCGGGGGCCTGGCTATGGCTACACCTTC. Protein product: CSGSRGPGYGYTF.

This clonotype was seen only a few times. This sequence joins TRBV15 and TRBJ2-2; 11 bases match TRBD2. CDR3 length: 18 residues. Trimming at V came to 0 bases and at J to 1 base, leaving 4 bases not matched to a gene. Germline V gene lookup returns CDR1 LNHNV and CDR2 YYDKDF (reference sequence). CDR3 region: CATSREFGTSGNTGELFF. The DNA for the CDR3 is TGTGCCACCAGCAGAGAGTTTGGGACTAGCGGGAACACCGGGGAGCTGTTTTTT.

The table lists this clonotype with a few counts. The V and J genes are TRBV15 and TRBJ2-3; 10 nucleotides match TRBD1. The CDR3 loop spans 16 amino acids. Germline lookup yields CDR1 LNHNV and CDR2 YYDKDF (reference sequence). Losses at the gene ends were 0 bases for V and 3 bases for J; bases not matched to a gene: 3. CDR3 nucleotides: TGTGCCACCAGCAGAGATCAGGACAGGGGGACAGATACGCAGTATTTT. Amino acids: CATSRDQDRGTDTQYF.

V gene TRBV20-1 combines with J gene TRBJ1-5; tentatively, D is TRBD1 (6 bases). Between the trimmed V and J ends, which lost 2 bases and 3 bases, there was a span of 11 bases. The germline V gene encodes CDR1 DFQATT and CDR2 SNEGSKA (reference sequence). The CDR3 is 14 residues long. CDR3 amino acids: CSARSGDFNQPQHF. CDR3 DNA sequence: TGCAGTGCTAGATCAGGGGATTTCAATCAGCCCCAGCATTTT.

This clonotype has only a few counts. DNA of the CDR3: TGTGCCAGCAGCCAGGGGACAGTCTCCACCTTC. Encoded protein: CASSQGTVSTF. V usage is TRBV6-1 and J usage is TRBJ1-2; TRBD1 matches at 7 bases. Trimming at V came to 6 bases and at J to 13 bases, leaving 8 bases not matched to a gene. The CDR3 covers 11 residues. Germline assignment: CDR1 MNHNS and CDR2 SASEGT.

The chain carries TRBV7-9 and TRBJ1-1, with D uncertain. The CDR3 sequence is 13 residues long. Trimming cost V 3 bases and J 4 bases, with 9 bases left between them. Per the germline V gene, CDR1 is SEHNR and CDR2 is FQNEAQ (reference sequence). The CDR3 DNA reads TGTGCCAGCAGCTTGGGGTATGCCACTGAAGCTTTCTTT. It is translated as CASSLGYATEAFF. Combining the CDR3 with reference TRBV7-9 and TRBJ1-1 gives the whole variable domain DTGVSQNPRHKITKRGQNVTFRCDPISEHNRLYWYRQTLGQGPEFLTYFQNEAQLEKSRLLSDRFSAERPKGSFSTLEIQRTEQGDSAMYLCASSLGYATEAFFGQGTRLTVV.

This clonotype was picked up a small number of times. This chain joins TRBV15 and TRBJ2-5; D gene uncertain. V lost 0 bases to trimming and J lost 2 bases, with 10 bases between them. CDR1 is LNHNV, CDR2 YYDKDF, per germline (reference sequence). The length of the CDR3 is 15 residues. CDR3: CATSRDPSTQETQYF. In DNA, the CDR3 is TGTGCCACCAGCAGAGATCCTTCGACACAAGAGACCCAGTACTTC.

V is TRBV4-1 and J is TRBJ2-3, with TRBD1 as a possible D gene (5 bases). The V gene lost 4 bases and the J gene lost 4 bases, with 12 bases spanning the gap. Looked up from germline, CDR1 is MGHRA and CDR2 is YSYEKL. This CDR3 is built from 14 residues. The CDR3 region has the DNA TGCGCCAGCAGCCTCGCGGTAGGGGCAGATACGCAGTATTTT. This encodes CASSLAVGADTQYF.

The chain links TRBV28 to TRBJ2-7; 9 bases align to TRBD1. V lost 5 bases, J lost 5 bases, and 13 bases stayed unmatched. CDR1 is MDHEN, CDR2 SYDVKM, per germline. The CDR3 runs to 16 residues. In DNA, the CDR3 is TGTGCCAGCAGTCCGCGGGACAGGGCTGGCTTCGACGAGCAGTACTTC. As protein: CASSPRDRAGFDEQYF.

This clonotype was observed a handful of times. The V call is TRBV7-6, the J call TRBJ2-7; no clear D gene. There are 13 residues in the CDR3. CDR1 is SGHVS, CDR2 FNYEAQ, per germline. V gave up 4 bases and J gave up 0 bases, with 7 bases separating them. The CDR3, as DNA: TGTGCCAGCAGCTCCGCGCCCTCCTACGAGCAGTACTTC. Translation: CASSSAPSYEQYF.

The chain links TRBV5-1 to TRBJ1-1; TRBD1 might be the D (5 bases). Trimming stripped 4 bases from V and 8 bases from J, with 12 bases between. Looked up from germline, CDR1 is SGHRS and CDR2 is YFSETQ. The CDR3 is 12 residues long. This CDR3 is CASSTDRDEAFF. CDR3 bases: TGCGCCAGCAGCACTGACAGAGACGAAGCTTTCTTT.

This clonotype was picked up a small number of times. The chain is built from TRBV12-3 or TRBV12-4 and TRBJ2-1, with 7 bases lining up with TRBD2. This CDR3 is built from 11 residues. After removal of 8 bases from V and 8 bases from J, the junction contained 3 bases not matched to a gene. The CDR3 reads CASGEGDEQFF. The CDR3 coding sequence is TGTGCCAGCGGGGAGGGCGATGAGCAGTTCTTC.